A single sample gave rise to the 25 T cell receptor beta chains below, sequenced in a study of OX40 agonist ivuxolimab in advanced cancers. The assay was immunoSEQ multiplex PCR, and TCRdb's table has in-frame clones only and misses some. The data show some 69,000 clones, roughly 92% seen once. This specimen consisted of CD4+ or CD8+ T cells sorted from blood, obtained in a trial of the OX40 agonist ivuxolimab. The receptors stem from an adult with an advanced solid tumor such as melanoma, head and neck, liver or kidney cancer.

The chain employs TRBV4-2 and TRBJ1-1; D is possibly TRBD1 (6 bases). Trimming left V 4 bases short and J 0 bases short, with 12 bases between. The CDR3 extends over 15 amino acids. CDR1 is LGHNA, CDR2 YNFKEQ, per germline. In DNA, the CDR3 is TGTGCCAGCAGCCGTCCCGGGGGCATGAACACTGAAGCTTTCTTT. Translating it yields CASSRPGGMNTEAFF.

The chain carries TRBV11-2 and TRBJ2-7; tentatively, D is TRBD2 (5 bases). In germline, CDR1 is SGHAT, CDR2 FQNNGV. Trimming took 2 bases from V and 5 from J, leaving 19 bases between them. There are 16 residues in the CDR3. The CDR3 here is CASSLKLASGTNEQYF. CDR3 bases: TGTGCCAGCAGCTTAAAATTAGCAAGCGGCACCAACGAGCAGTACTTC.

This chain links TRBV4-1 with TRBJ1-2; no firm D call. Deletions cut 0 bases from V and 4 bases from J, with 9 bases between. This CDR3 is built from 14 residues. Germline assignment: CDR1 MGHRA and CDR2 YSYEKL. The CDR3 nucleotides are TGCGCCAGCAGCCAAGAGTCCGGGGTCTATGGCTACACCTTC. This codes for CASSQESGVYGYTF.

The chain employs TRBV21-1 and TRBJ2-7; the D call of TRBD2 is as the table states it, not checked on the DNA. TRBV21-1 is marked as a pseudogene. This CDR3 is built from 16 residues. CDR3 in DNA: TGTGCCAGCAGCAAAGTAACTAGCGGGAGGGTATACGAGCAGTACTTC. This sequence encodes CASSKVTSGRVYEQYF.

The CDR3 coding sequence is TGTGCCAGCAGCCAAGGGGTCGGGACCCAGTACTTC. Its protein product is CASSQGVGTQYF. This chain joins TRBV14 and TRBJ2-5; D ambiguous. The CDR3 extends over 12 amino acids. Deletions cut 1 base from V and 7 bases from J, with 7 bases between. CDR1 and CDR2 (germline): SGHDN, FVKESK.

J is TRBJ2-7 and V is TRBV5-1, with 12 bases matching TRBD2. This CDR3 has 16 amino acids. Losses at the gene ends were 0 bases for V and 4 bases for J; bases not matched to a gene: 5. Germline CDR1 is SGHRS and CDR2 is YFSETQ. Here the CDR3 reads CASSLGLAGAEYEQYF. The CDR3 region has the DNA TGCGCCAGCAGCTTGGGACTAGCGGGAGCGGAGTACGAGCAGTACTTC.

This sequence joins TRBV27 and TRBJ2-6, with D hard to call. Germline V lookup: CDR1 MNHEY, CDR2 SMNVEV (reference sequence). V dropped 8 bases and J dropped 4 bases, with 9 bases sitting between them. CDR3 length: 13 residues. CDR3 protein: CASCLGGANVLTF. The CDR3 bases are TGTGCCAGCTGTCTTGGAGGGGCCAACGTCCTGACTTTC.

The chain links TRBV6-5 to TRBJ1-1, with D perhaps TRBD1 (6 bases). This CDR3 is built from 11 residues. The germline CDR1 and CDR2 sequences are MNHEY and SVGAGI. Trimming cost V 8 bases and J 4 bases, with 8 bases left between them. CDR3 protein: CASQGFTEAFF. CDR3 DNA sequence: TGTGCCAGCCAGGGGTTCACTGAAGCTTTCTTT.

This CDR3 is CASLKTTYGYTF. In DNA form, the CDR3 reads TGTGCCAGCTTAAAGACCACGTATGGCTACACCTTC. V usage is TRBV28 and J usage is TRBJ1-2; D not certain. Germline V CDR1 and CDR2: MDHEN, SYDVKM. The CDR3 is 12 residues long. The V end lost 8 bases, the J end lost 5 bases, and 12 bases lay between the germline ends.

The chain employs TRBV5-1 and TRBJ2-1; D might be TRBD2 (6 bases). Trimming pared 7 bases from V and 2 bases from J, leaving 13 bases between. Germline V gene data show CDR1 as SGHRS and CDR2 as YFSETQ. CDR3 length: 14 residues. The CDR3 spells CASGLREAYNEQFF. CDR3 nucleotide sequence: TGCGCCAGCGGACTCAGGGAGGCCTACAATGAGCAGTTCTTC.

The chain carries TRBV7-6 and TRBJ2-3; no firm D call. The CDR3 is 16 amino acids. From germline, CDR1 is SGHVS and CDR2 FNYEAQ. V lost 5 bases and J lost 2, with 17 bases in between. The CDR3 loop reads CASSLVGGTVTDTQYF. The CDR3 DNA reads TGTGCCAGCAGCCTAGTGGGTGGAACAGTCACAGATACGCAGTATTTT.

This clone occurred once. The chain links TRBV19 to TRBJ1-1; D remains unclear. The CDR3 totals 14 residues. Germline CDR1 and CDR2: LNHDA and SQIVND (reference sequence). Trimming took off 3 bases at V and 1 base at J, with 9 bases between the two ends. CDR3 region: CASSITAENTEAFF. The CDR3 nucleotides read TGTGCCAGTAGTATTACGGCAGAGAACACTGAAGCTTTCTTT.

The rearrangement uses TRBV4-1 and TRBJ2-3; no reliable D call. The CDR3 consists of 16 residues. CDR1 is MGHRA, CDR2 YSYEKL, per germline. The germline V and J ends were trimmed by 0 bases and 0 bases, with 10 bases remaining between them. This CDR3 reads CASSQESRISTDTQYF. In nucleotides, the CDR3 is TGCGCCAGCAGCCAAGAGTCGAGGATCAGCACAGATACGCAGTATTTT.

The chain has TRBV23-1 and TRBJ1-5; 8 bases match TRBD1. TRBV23-1 is treated as an ORF (open reading frame) with a function not yet certain. V lost 3 bases and J lost 1; bases outside the gene matches: 8. This CDR3 contains 17 residues. CDR3 amino acids: CASSHNLDRVSNQPQHF. CDR3 nucleotide sequence: TGCGCCAGCAGTCATAATTTGGACAGGGTGAGCAATCAGCCCCAGCATTTT.

With respect to this clone: At the DNA level, this CDR3 is encoded by other sequences in the same sample as well. The chain is built from TRBV18 and TRBJ2-3; D is undetermined. Trimming removed 3 bases at V and 2 bases at J, with 3 bases between. Per germline, CDR1 KGHSH and CDR2 LQKENI. The CDR3 consists of 12 residues. The CDR3 DNA reads TGTGCCAGCTCACCTCCCACAGATACGCAGTATTTT. It codes for CASSPPTDTQYF.

The chain employs TRBV5-6 and TRBJ2-1; the D is unclear. The V gene's germline CDR1 is SGHDT and CDR2 YYEEEE. Trimming pared 2 bases from V and 1 base from J, leaving 19 bases between. The CDR3 runs 18 residues. CDR3 DNA sequence: TGTGCCAGCAGCTTCAGGAGAGGCAGTGGGCTTTCCTACAATGAGCAGTTCTTC. This translates into CASSFRRGSGLSYNEQFF. Looking up the rest from reference TRBV5-6 and TRBJ2-1 gives the full variable domain: DAGVTQSPTHLIKTRGQQVTLRCSPKSGHDTVSWYQQALGQGPQFIFQYYEEEERQRGNFPDRFSGHQFPNYSSELNVNALLLGDSALYLCASSFRRGSGLSYNEQFFGPGTRLTVL.

This clone was seen once. The V call is TRBV2, the J call TRBJ2-3, with D possibly being TRBD2 (6 bases). Per germline, CDR1 SNHLY and CDR2 FYNNEI. This CDR3 region has 13 residues. With 10 bases removed from V and 2 bases from J, the gap between germline ends came to 13 bases. CDR3 loop: CATRDSVTDTQYF. In DNA form, the CDR3 reads TGTGCCACTCGGGACTCCGTCACAGATACGCAGTATTTT.

The J gene is TRBJ2-5, the V gene TRBV5-1; 7 nucleotides align to TRBD2. Germline CDR1 SGHRS, CDR2 YFSETQ. V gave up 0 bases and J gave up 5 bases; unmatched junction bases: 7. CDR3 length: 15 residues. Here the CDR3 reads CASSLEAGVRETQYF. CDR3 bases: TGCGCCAGCAGCTTGGAGGCGGGGGTCAGGGAGACCCAGTACTTC.

As for this clone: The junction differs from germline at one of its ends, possibly a read error. At the DNA level, this CDR3 is encoded by other sequences in the same sample as well. V gene TRBV18 combines with J gene TRBJ1-2, with D maybe TRBD1 (5 bases). This CDR3 is built from 14 residues. Germline lookup yields CDR1 KGHSH and CDR2 LQKENI. For the CDR3, the DNA is TGTGCCAGCTCAGATGGGCCGACAGTCTATGGCTACACCTTT. Amino acid sequence: CASSDGPTVYGYTF.

The chain carries TRBV25-1 and TRBJ1-4; D is ambiguous. CDR1 and CDR2 from the germline V gene are MGHDK and SYGVNS. Trimming removed 8 bases from V and 7 bases from J, with 17 bases in between. The CDR3 totals 14 residues. The CDR3 region has the DNA TGTGCCAGCTCATTGGGAGGGCTCGGTGAAAAACTGTTTTTT. Translating gives CASSLGGLGEKLFF.

This clone was observed a handful of times. This chain connects TRBV25-1 to TRBJ2-1, with TRBD1 matching 7 bases. The CDR3 is 15 amino acids. Germline CDR1 is MGHDK and CDR2 is SYGVNS. The junction had 7 bases not matched to a gene; V was cut back by 8 bases and J by 0 bases. As DNA, the CDR3 is TGTGCCAGCCGGCAGCAGGGGGTCTCCTACAATGAGCAGTTCTTC. This encodes CASRQQGVSYNEQFF. The full variable domain, rest sourced from reference TRBV25-1 and TRBJ2-1, is EADIYQTPRYLVIGTGKKITLECSQTMGHDKMYWYQQDPGMELHLIHYSYGVNSTEKGDLSSESTVSRIRTEHFPLTLESARPSHTSQYLCASRQQGVSYNEQFFGPGTRLTVL.

The V and J genes are TRBV7-9 and TRBJ1-5; D gene ambiguous. The CDR3 loop spans 12 amino acids. Germline-derived CDR1 and CDR2 are SEHNR and FQNEAQ (reference sequence). The V and J ends lost 3 bases and 10 bases respectively, with 10 bases between them. This CDR3 is CASSFQQSPQHF. The CDR3 nucleotides are TGTGCCAGCAGCTTTCAACAGTCACCCCAGCATTTT. Complete variable domain (other parts from reference TRBV7-9 and TRBJ1-5): DTGVSQNPRHKITKRGQNVTFRCDPISEHNRLYWYRQTLGQGPEFLTYFQNEAQLEKSRLLSDRFSAERPKGSFSTLEIQRTEQGDSAMYLCASSFQQSPQHFGDGTRLSIL.

The chain combines TRBV19 with TRBJ2-7, with D perhaps TRBD1 or TRBD2 (6 bases each). CDR1 and CDR2 from the germline V gene are LNHDA and SQIVND (reference sequence). The CDR3 extends over 15 amino acids. V was shortened by 3 bases and J by 3 bases, with 15 bases between the two germline ends. The CDR3 spells CASSMSRGQGYEQYF. CDR3 DNA sequence: TGTGCCAGTAGTATGTCCCGGGGGCAGGGCTACGAGCAGTACTTC.

V gene TRBV28 combines with J gene TRBJ2-5; possibly TRBD1 for D (5 bases). CDR1 is MDHEN and CDR2 is SYDVKM in the germline V gene. This CDR3 has 14 residues. Trimming stripped 8 bases from V and 0 bases from J, with 13 bases between. For the CDR3, the DNA is TGTGCCAGCCGGTCAGGGATGTACCAAGAGACCCAGTACTTC. Protein product: CASRSGMYQETQYF.

The rearrangement joins TRBV20-1 to TRBJ1-1; D unresolved. Trimming cost V 5 bases and J 1 base, with 5 bases left between them. This CDR3 contains 11 residues. The germline gives CDR1 DFQATT, CDR2 SNEGSKA (reference sequence). The CDR3 coding sequence is TGCAGTGCTGGAAAGAACACTGAAGCTTTCTTT. Its protein product is CSAGKNTEAFF.